This TCR beta chain was sequenced for a study of synovial regulatory T cells in juvenile arthritis (dated by TCRdb to between 2014 and 2017). At the level of the whole study: Among sequenced patients, a few were therapy-naive, one received methotrexate plus infliximab, several received methotrexate, and one had no treatment information. The TCR repertoire comparisons covered Treg and Teff subsets from about a dozen JIA patients with active disease. Effector T cell subsets from the study cohort were also sequenced for comparisons, but the Treg dataset by itself includes only blood Treg cells and synovial fluid Treg cells. The study compared the TCRbeta CDR3 repertoires of blood iaTreg cells, other blood Treg cells and synovial fluid Treg cells taken from matched patient samples. Overall results and qualifications from the work: More CDR3 sequences were shared by synovial Treg cells with iaTreg cells than with other blood Treg cells, and a closer relation was confirmed by Chao-Jaccard similarity. iaTreg TCR repertoires were largely private across patients and partially overlapped with synovial Teff and blood CPL repertoires.

Synovial fluid was collected as the synovial sample, alongside matched peripheral blood, from each patient with active arthritis. The donors for the TCR repertoire analysis were approximately eleven juvenile idiopathic arthritis patients with active disease who had not reached inactive disease, of whom 3 were polyarticular and 8 were oligoarticular. The median age of the TCR-sequenced patients was more than 10 years (range about 2.1-22.9), and their median disease duration was around seven years (range 0.2-19.1). FOXP3 TSDR demethylation in synovial Treg cells was comparable to that in blood Treg cells and healthy-donor Treg cells, supporting bona fide regulatory lineage commitment of the synovial Treg cells. Samples for TCR repertoire analysis were collected at two centres in Italy. Library generation was performed with the immunoSEQ multiplex PCR assay. TCRbeta CDR3 sequencing was carried out by Adaptive Biotechnologies. On the authors' methods: To assess repertoire similarity, the researchers used the Chao-modified Jaccard index along with median clonotype overlap taken from 200 random subsamples at equal sample size. The similarity analyses were based on either productive nucleotide sequences or amino acid sequences translated in silico. Hierarchical clustering with single linkage and t-SNE based on Chao-modified Jaccard distances were applied for the comparison of repertoires. Repertoire diversity was measured with the Renyi index after sample size normalisation across a range of alpha values. TCRdb stores this immuneACCESS table with in-frame sequences only. Part of the clones is absent; in the studies checked, under half of the shortfall reflects unresolved V genes, and no reason is known for the rest. The DNA gave D and trimming, while V, J and clone size come from that table. This sample's table contains thousands of clones. Approximately 12% of the sample belongs to the ten largest clones.

From a lookup of the germline V gene, CDR1 and CDR2 are LGHNA and YSLEER. The CDR3 measures 16 amino acids from cysteine to phenylalanine. Only the protein is on record. Without a recorded count, this clone is taken to be medium-sized (0.01 to 0.1%) from its frequency. The target of this receptor is not known. This chain is built from TRBV4-3 and TRBJ1-2. Input material: Treg cells from the synovium. This receptor was identified in a donor aged 2-35 years with juvenile idiopathic arthritis. The encoded CDR3 is CASSQGPAGRGYGYTF.